This is a list of T cell receptor beta chains from one sample in a study of T cells in localized non-small cell lung cancer. Clones were read by immunoSEQ multiplex PCR, and TCRdb kept only the in-frame ones, dropping some. This sample has about 30,000 clones; 89% occur once, and the top ten carry around a tenth. Sequences were derived from peripheral blood, sampled before any cancer treatment. These receptors all stem from a woman aged 35 to 69 with stage I lung adenocarcinoma. Both conserved end residues are part of each CDR3. The order of the fields is D gene, V gene, J gene, clone size, CDR3 protein, CDR3 DNA. A D gene is named only where the DNA matches it firmly. Only part of the rows carry a size: once, few, many, or a class if the clone is expanded.

d_gene: NA; v_gene: TRBV28; j_gene: TRBJ1-1; abundance: NA; CDR3aa: CASSLLPGGNTEAFF; CDR3nt: TGTGCCAGCAGTCTCCTCCCCGGGGGGAACACTGAAGCTTTCTTT
d_gene: TRBD1; v_gene: TRBV5-4; j_gene: TRBJ1-2; abundance: NA; CDR3aa: CASSPGLDRAKSGGYTF; CDR3nt: TGTGCCAGCAGCCCGGGGCTGGACAGGGCCAAGAGTGGGGGCTACACCTTC
d_gene: NA; v_gene: TRBV5-1; j_gene: TRBJ1-1; abundance: few; CDR3aa: CASSFTQVNTEAFF; CDR3nt: TGCGCCAGCAGCTTCACGCAGGTGAACACTGAAGCTTTCTTT
d_gene: NA; v_gene: TRBV7-8; j_gene: TRBJ2-3; abundance: few; CDR3aa: CASSLGYSTDTQYF; CDR3nt: TGTGCCAGCAGCTTAGGGTATAGCACAGATACGCAGTATTTT
d_gene: NA; v_gene: TRBV19; j_gene: TRBJ2-7; abundance: NA; CDR3aa: CASSPGGGGAPHEQYF; CDR3nt: TGTGCCAGTAGTCCAGGGGGCGGGGGGGCCCCCCACGAGCAGTACTTC
d_gene: NA; v_gene: TRBV9; j_gene: TRBJ1-3; abundance: NA; CDR3aa: CASSAGSSGNTIYF; CDR3nt: TGTGCCAGCAGCGCCGGGAGCTCTGGAAACACCATATATTTT
d_gene: NA; v_gene: TRBV5-1; j_gene: TRBJ2-7; abundance: few; CDR3aa: CASSLLGGQEQYF; CDR3nt: TGCGCCAGCAGCTTGTTGGGGGGCCAAGAGCAGTACTTC
d_gene: TRBD2; v_gene: TRBV7-6; j_gene: TRBJ2-5; abundance: NA; CDR3aa: CASSTLAGPGETQYF; CDR3nt: TGTGCCAGCAGCACTTTAGCGGGGCCGGGCGAGACCCAGTACTTC
d_gene: NA; v_gene: TRBV7-8; j_gene: TRBJ1-3; abundance: once; CDR3aa: CASSSQNTIYF; CDR3nt: TGTGCCAGCAGCTCTCAAAACACCATATATTTT
d_gene: NA; v_gene: TRBV6-1; j_gene: TRBJ2-1; abundance: NA; CDR3aa: CASSMPRREQFF; CDR3nt: TGTGCCAGCAGTATGCCGCGGCGTGAGCAGTTCTTC
d_gene: TRBD2; v_gene: TRBV5-6; j_gene: TRBJ2-3; abundance: NA; CDR3aa: CASSLPSGDTQYF; CDR3nt: TGTGCCAGCAGCTTGCCTAGCGGGGATACGCAGTATTTT